The clone carrying this T cell receptor beta chain was observed a handful of times. Its antigen remains unknown. The data derive from a study of beta chain features in type 1 diabetes. Notes on the study in general: For patients, the naive, central memory and Treg TCRB repertoires appeared more alike than for healthy donors.

The whole isolated RNA underwent reverse transcription, so sequencing captured expressed TCRB transcripts. Sequencing was performed with immunoSEQ multiplex PCR; in TCRdb, only in-frame clones are kept and a portion is missing. The repertoire holds approximately 120,000 clones, almost 40% seen once, with over 0.065% in the top ten. Per the germline V gene, CDR1 is SGHAT and CDR2 is FQDESV (reference sequence). The CDR3 runs 14 residues. The V end was cut by 5 bases, the J end by 1 base, with 11 bases between. Sequencing was done on a sample of stem cell memory CD4+ T cells from blood. The receptor was derived from a woman in her late teens or twenties in good health. The V and J genes are TRBV11-1 and TRBJ2-5, with D maybe TRBD1 (5 bases). CDR3 protein: CASSLGTGQETQYF. CDR3 nucleotides: TGTGCCAGCAGCCTTGGAACAGGCCAAGAGACCCAGTACTTC.